The 9 T cell receptor beta chains in this list originate from one sample, sequenced in a study of T cell changes during pregnancy in multiple sclerosis. Sequenced by immunoSEQ multiplex PCR; TCRdb stores in-frame clones only, minus some. Here the sample spans under 40,000 clones, around 90% being singletons. Source: peripheral blood, taken in the second trimester of pregnancy. The receptors here all came from a female donor in good health, enrolled as a control in a pregnancy study.

For this clone: The junction departs from the called germline gene at one end, perhaps through a read error. The chain links TRBV5-6 to TRBJ2-5, with TRBD1 as a possible D gene (5 bases). Germline-derived CDR1 and CDR2 are SGHDT and YYEEEE. The CDR3 is 17 amino acids. CDR3 region: CASSLFSGPLGQGTQYF. The CDR3 DNA reads TGTGCCAGCAGCTTATTCTCTGGTCCCCTGGGGCAAGGGACCCAGTACTTC.

The chain combines TRBV10-3 with TRBJ1-6; D is ambiguous. There are 14 residues in the CDR3. V was trimmed by 6 bases and J by 5 bases, leaving 11 bases between them. From germline, CDR1 is ENHRY and CDR2 SYGVKD. The CDR3 protein is CAIRRGFNNSPLHF. CDR3 sequence (DNA): TGTGCCATCAGAAGAGGGTTCAATAATTCACCCCTCCACTTT.

The chain employs TRBV5-1 and TRBJ1-6; TRBD1 is a possible D gene (5 bases). The CDR3 sequence is 15 residues long. The V and J ends lost 0 bases and 8 bases respectively, with 12 bases between them. The germline V gene has CDR1 SGHRS and CDR2 YFSETQ. The CDR3 DNA is TGCGCCAGCAGCTTGGCGGAGACAGTTTATTCACCCCTCCACTTT. Translated: CASSLAETVYSPLHF.

Note on this clone: The missing conserved phenylalanine or tryptophan at the end of this CDR3 makes a read error likely. The limits of the CDR3 on the DNA are not certain, so only TCRdb's listed CDR3 is given. CDR3 region: CASSQNQV. V gene TRBV23-1 combines with J gene TRBJ1-2; the DNA was not used to check the table's D call, TRBD1. TRBV23-1 falls under the ORF class, with uncertain function. The CDR3 is 8 amino acids in total, end residues counted.

The gene calls are TRBV10-3 and TRBJ1-2; D remains ambiguous. The CDR3 runs to 11 residues. In germline, CDR1 is ENHRY, CDR2 SYGVKD. V lost 2 bases to trimming and J lost 7 bases, with 5 bases between them. The CDR3 is CAISEQAGYTF. The CDR3 DNA sequence: TGTGCCATCAGTGAGCAGGCTGGCTACACCTTC.

This chain links TRBV11-2 with TRBJ2-1, with 8 nucleotides matching TRBD1. The junction had 12 bases not matched to a gene; V was cut back by 5 bases and J by 6 bases. CDR1 and CDR2 from the germline V gene are SGHAT and FQNNGV. This CDR3 contains 16 residues. The CDR3: CASSPLWTGSFNEQFF. CDR3 bases: TGTGCCAGCAGCCCCTTGTGGACAGGGTCTTTCAATGAGCAGTTCTTC.

The chain joins TRBV9 to TRBJ2-1; 8 bases are shared with TRBD1. The CDR3 is made up of 14 amino acids. Trimming took 5 bases from V and 7 from J; bases not matched to a gene: 8. Germline lookup yields CDR1 SGDLS and CDR2 YYNGEE. CDR3: CASRPPDRANEQFF. DNA for the CDR3: TGTGCCAGCAGACCGCCGGACAGGGCAAATGAGCAGTTCTTC. The full variable domain, with the rest looked up from reference TRBV9 and TRBJ2-1, is DSGVTQTPKHLITATGQRVTLRCSPRSGDLSVYWYQQSLDQGLQFLIQYYNGEERAKGNILERFSAQQFPDLHSELNLSSLELGDSALYFCASRPPDRANEQFFGPGTRLTVL.

A few counts support this clone. This rearrangement joins TRBV9 to TRBJ2-3; 9 bases agree with TRBD2. J was trimmed by 2 bases and V by 0 bases; bases with no gene match: 7. The V gene's germline CDR1 is SGDLS and CDR2 YYNGEE. The CDR3 totals 17 residues. For the CDR3, the DNA is TGTGCCAGCAGCGTAGGGGCGGGAGGGCCCCACACAGATACGCAGTATTTT. This gives the protein CASSVGAGGPHTDTQYF.

This clone was recorded once. The rearrangement joins TRBV5-4 to TRBJ2-1, with 8 bases matching TRBD2. The CDR3 runs to 15 residues. Losses at the gene ends were 1 base for V and 7 bases for J; bases not matched to a gene: 7. Per germline, CDR1 SGHNT and CDR2 YYREEE (reference sequence). The CDR3 DNA reads as TGTGCCAGCAGCTTGAGTTTCAGCGGGGGAAATGAGCAGTTCTTC. This translates into CASSLSFSGGNEQFF.